What follows are 27 T cell receptor beta chains derived from one specimen sequenced in a study of shared clonotypes between healthy human individuals. The protocol was immunoSEQ multiplex PCR, while the TCRdb copy is restricted to in-frame clones and leaves out a portion. The data show about 2 million clones, roughly 94% seen once. Naive CD8 cells, CD45RO-negative and positively selected for CCR7, excluded terminally differentiated effector memory CD45RA+ cells. The specimen was naive CD8+ T cells sorted from blood. These receptors came from a man aged 18 to 29 in good health.

The V and J genes are TRBV11-3 and TRBJ2-1; 9 nucleotides line up with TRBD2. V lost 5 bases and J lost 10; bases outside the gene matches: 18. CDR3 size: 17 residues. Germline lookup yields CDR1 SGHNT and CDR2 YENEEA. The CDR3 is CASSQRWGLAEISEQFF. The CDR3 DNA is TGTGCCAGCAGCCAACGTTGGGGACTAGCTGAGATATCCGAGCAGTTCTTC. Full variable domain (missing parts from reference TRBV11-3 and TRBJ2-1): EAGVVQSPRYKIIEKKQPVAFWCNPISGHNTLYWYLQNLGQGPELLIRYENEEAVDDSQLPKDRFSAERLKGVDSTLKIQPAELGDSAVYLCASSQRWGLAEISEQFFGPGTRLTVL.

V and J are TRBV7-2 and TRBJ2-7; 15 bases match TRBD2. J was trimmed by 2 bases and V by 1 base; bases with no gene match: 3. The length of the CDR3 is 17 residues. Germline CDR1 and CDR2: SGHTA and FQGNSA. The CDR3: CASSLGTSGRAAYEQYF. CDR3 nucleotides: TGTGCCAGCAGCTTAGGGACTAGCGGGAGGGCCGCCTACGAGCAGTACTTC.

This clone showed up just once. V is TRBV13 and J is TRBJ2-2, with 7 bases lining up with TRBD1. V dropped 7 bases and J dropped 3; count of bases not matched to a gene: 11. Germline CDR1 is PRHDT and CDR2 is FYEKMQ (reference sequence). CDR3 length: 16 amino acids. The CDR3, as DNA: TGTGCCAGCACCTGGGCGAAGGGGGCTGACACCGGGGAGCTGTTTTTT. It codes for CASTWAKGADTGELFF.

The V gene is TRBV4-3, the J gene TRBJ2-2; 7 bases match TRBD2. CDR3 length equals 14 residues. Germline CDR1 LGHNA, CDR2 YSLEER. Unmatched junction bases numbered 1, after V lost 1 base and J lost 5 bases. CDR3 in amino acids: CASSQGLATGELFF. The CDR3 DNA follows: TGCGCCAGCAGCCAAGGACTAGCAACCGGGGAGCTGTTTTTT.

A single count supports this clone. The V gene is TRBV10-1, the J gene TRBJ1-4; tentative D call: TRBD1 (6 bases). The CDR3 sequence is 16 residues long. Germline-derived CDR1 and CDR2 are WNHNN and SYGVQD (reference sequence). The V end lost 7 bases, the J end lost 0 bases, and 15 bases lay between the germline ends. CDR3 region: CASNQLGGPTNEKLFF. In DNA form, the CDR3 reads TGCGCCAGCAACCAGTTGGGGGGCCCAACTAATGAAAAACTGTTTTTT.

The genes are TRBV19 and TRBJ2-7; D not resolved. This CDR3 is 14 amino acids long. Germline CDR1 and CDR2: LNHDA and SQIVND (reference sequence). V was pared by 0 bases and J by 1 base, with 7 bases between. Here the CDR3 DNA reads TGTGCCAGTAGTATAGACTGGGAATCCTACGAGCAGTACTTC. It is translated as CASSIDWESYEQYF.

V usage is TRBV7-6 and J usage is TRBJ2-5, with 12 bases matching TRBD2. Germline V CDR1 and CDR2: SGHVS, FNYEAQ. J gave up 2 bases and V 4 bases, and 5 bases lay outside the gene matches. The CDR3 covers 16 residues. Written as DNA, the CDR3 is TGTGCCAGCAGCTCCGGGACTAGCGGGTCACAAGAGACCCAGTACTTC. This translates into CASSSGTSGSQETQYF.

This clone has only one observation. The chain links TRBV28 to TRBJ2-1, with D tentatively TRBD2 (5 bases). This CDR3 comprises 14 residues. Looked up from germline, CDR1 is MDHEN and CDR2 is SYDVKM. Trimming took off 3 bases at V and 6 bases at J, with 12 bases between the two ends. This CDR3 is CASSFSGSLNEQFF. Here the CDR3 DNA reads TGTGCCAGCAGTTTTAGTGGGAGCCTCAATGAGCAGTTCTTC. Drawing the rest from reference TRBV28 and TRBJ2-1, the complete variable domain is DVKVTQSSRYLVKRTGEKVFLECVQDMDHENMFWYRQDPGLGLRLIYFSYDVKMKEKGDIPEGYSVSREKKERFSLILESASTNQTSMYLCASSFSGSLNEQFFGPGTRLTVL.

This chain connects TRBV27 to TRBJ2-3; the match to TRBD1 covers 9 bases. V lost 5 bases, J lost 1 base, and 4 bases stayed unmatched. This CDR3 spans 15 amino acids. CDR1 MNHEY and CDR2 SMNVEV come from the germline V gene (reference sequence). Written as DNA, the CDR3 is TGTGCCAGCAGTCCGTGGACAGGGGGCACAGATACGCAGTATTTT. Residues: CASSPWTGGTDTQYF.

This clone was observed a few times. Other DNA sequences from this sample encode an identical CDR3 as well. CDR3 nucleotides: TGTGCCAGCAGTTTGGGGCAGGGGGCTGGTTCACCCCTCCACTTT. Translation: CASSLGQGAGSPLHF. J is TRBJ1-6 and V is TRBV27; 8 nucleotides align to TRBD1. V shed 3 bases and J 9 bases; nucleotides not matched to a gene: 7. This CDR3 contains 15 residues. Germline V gene sequence: CDR1 MNHEY, CDR2 SMNVEV (reference sequence).

This clone has a single count. The chain combines TRBV11-3 with TRBJ2-7, with D tentatively TRBD2 (5 bases). The CDR3 has 15 residues. V was trimmed by 5 bases and J by 3 bases, leaving 17 bases between them. Germline lookup yields CDR1 SGHNT and CDR2 YENEEA. CDR3 bases: TGTGCCAGCAGCCCGGGTCGGGGTGGGCACTACGAGCAGTACTTC. This sequence encodes CASSPGRGGHYEQYF.

Worth noting for this clone: Other nucleotide sequences in the sample specify the same CDR3. This chain joins TRBV6-5 and TRBJ1-1; TRBD1 might be the D (5 bases). CDR1 and CDR2 from the germline V gene are MNHEY and SVGAGI. The CDR3 is 12 residues long. V was clipped by 3 bases and J by 6 bases, with 8 bases between them. The CDR3 DNA follows: TGTGCCAGCAGTTATTCGGGGGCTGAAGCTTTCTTT. It translates to CASSYSGAEAFF.

The chain employs TRBV19 and TRBJ1-1; the match to TRBD1 covers 7 bases. The junction had 10 bases not matched to a gene; V was cut back by 1 base and J by 5 bases. CDR1 LNHDA and CDR2 SQIVND come from the germline V gene (reference sequence). The length of the CDR3 is 16 residues. In DNA, the CDR3 is TGTGCCAGTAGTATAGGTTCGGAGGGGGCGACGACTGAAGCTTTCTTT. Protein sequence: CASSIGSEGATTEAFF.

This clone has only one observation. The chain carries TRBV7-6 and TRBJ2-2; possibly TRBD2 for D (6 bases). Deletions cut 0 bases from V and 5 bases from J, with 7 bases between. The CDR3 covers 14 residues. From germline, CDR1 is SGHVS and CDR2 FNYEAQ. CDR3 bases: TGTGCCAGCAGCTTAGCTAGCGGTACCGGGGAGCTGTTTTTT. Translation: CASSLASGTGELFF.

V gene TRBV6-6 combines with J gene TRBJ1-1, with D possibly TRBD1 on 6 matching bases. CDR1 is MNHNY and CDR2 is SVGAGI in the germline V gene (reference sequence). CDR3 size: 14 residues. Trimming stripped 0 bases from V and 8 bases from J, with 13 bases between. CDR3 protein: CASSYSVGGLEAFF. CDR3 DNA: TGTGCCAGCAGTTACTCCGTGGGGGGCTTGGAAGCTTTCTTT.

V usage is TRBV7-2 and J usage is TRBJ2-1, with D unclear. Germline CDR1 reads SGHTA; CDR2 reads FQGNSA. CDR3 length: 14 residues. V lost 3 bases to trimming and J lost 3 bases, with 9 bases between them. The chain's CDR3 is CASSFEARYNEQFF. The CDR3 DNA is TGTGCCAGCAGCTTTGAGGCGCGCTACAATGAGCAGTTCTTC.

J is TRBJ1-1 and V is TRBV27; no firm D call. V was clipped by 6 bases and J by 4 bases, with 12 bases between them. Germline-derived CDR1 and CDR2 are MNHEY and SMNVEV (reference sequence). This CDR3 region has 13 residues. The CDR3 DNA reads TGTGCCAGCAGCCAAGACTGGGCCACTGAAGCTTTCTTT. Translation: CASSQDWATEAFF.

This sequence joins TRBV4-2 and TRBJ2-2; D may match TRBD1 or TRBD2 (5 bases each). The germline gives CDR1 LGHNA, CDR2 YNFKEQ. The CDR3 contains 14 residues. Trimming pared 3 bases from V and 3 bases from J, leaving 8 bases between. DNA of the CDR3: TGTGCCAGCAGCCATGTGGGGGACACCGGGGAGCTGTTTTTT. Protein sequence: CASSHVGDTGELFF.

The chain has TRBV6-1 and TRBJ2-5; D gene ambiguous. Germline V gene data show CDR1 as MNHNS and CDR2 as SASEGT. The V and J ends lost 3 bases and 5 bases respectively, with 13 bases between them. The CDR3 runs 14 residues. CDR3 protein: CASSDAPGWETQYF. The DNA of the CDR3 is TGTGCCAGCAGTGACGCCCCTGGCTGGGAGACCCAGTACTTC.

The genes are TRBV19 and TRBJ1-1, with TRBD1 matching over 12 bases. There are 18 residues in the CDR3. V was clipped by 6 bases and J by 1 base; unmatched bases: 12. From germline, CDR1 is LNHDA and CDR2 SQIVND (reference sequence). CDR3 amino acids: CASRDAGTGGPKNTEAFF. DNA for the CDR3: TGTGCCAGTAGGGACGCCGGGACAGGGGGCCCTAAGAACACTGAAGCTTTCTTT.

The chain employs TRBV10-2 and TRBJ2-1; D uncertain. CDR1 is WSHSY and CDR2 is SAAADI in the germline V gene. CDR3 size: 13 residues. V dropped 2 bases and J dropped 2 bases, with 4 bases sitting between them. The CDR3 here is CASSEGAYNEQFF. The DNA for the CDR3 is TGCGCCAGCAGTGAGGGGGCCTACAATGAGCAGTTCTTC.

The CDR3, as DNA: TGTGCCAGCAGCTTGGACAGCCATGACTCTGGGGCCAACGTCCTGACTTTC. It specifies CASSLDSHDSGANVLTF. The chain links TRBV5-6 to TRBJ2-6; no definite D call. The CDR3 sequence is 17 residues long. The germline V gene encodes CDR1 SGHDT and CDR2 YYEEEE. V was pared by 0 bases and J by 0 bases, with 10 bases between. The complete variable domain, with remaining parts taken from reference TRBV5-6 and TRBJ2-6, reads DAGVTQSPTHLIKTRGQQVTLRCSPKSGHDTVSWYQQALGQGPQFIFQYYEEEERQRGNFPDRFSGHQFPNYSSELNVNALLLGDSALYLCASSLDSHDSGANVLTFGAGSRLTVL.

This chain joins TRBV7-2 and TRBJ2-3; the D call may be TRBD1 or TRBD2 (6 bases each). CDR3 length: 11 residues. With 4 bases removed from V and 9 bases from J, the gap between germline ends came to 8 bases. Germline CDR1 SGHTA, CDR2 FQGNSA. The CDR3 nucleotides are TGTGCCAGCAGCTCGGGGGCGACGCAGTATTTT. Its translation: CASSSGATQYF.

The V and J genes are TRBV28 and TRBJ2-5; TRBD2 aligns across 10 bases. CDR1 is MDHEN, CDR2 SYDVKM, per germline. J gave up 4 bases and V 4 bases, and 6 bases lay outside the gene matches. The CDR3 spans 15 residues. The chain's CDR3 is CASSSAGGLGETQYF. The CDR3 DNA is TGTGCCAGCAGTTCAGCGGGGGGGCTTGGAGAGACCCAGTACTTC.

The chain has TRBV28 and TRBJ1-4; no clear D. V was pared by 4 bases and J by 3 bases, with 12 bases between. The CDR3 covers 15 residues. CDR1 and CDR2 (germline): MDHEN, SYDVKM. The DNA of the CDR3 is TGTGCCAGCAGTTCCCCCATGGAGTCTAATGAAAAACTGTTTTTT. It yields the protein CASSSPMESNEKLFF.

The chain couples TRBV11-2 to TRBJ2-5; the match to TRBD1 covers 12 bases. V trimming: 8 bases; J trimming: 9 bases; junction bases outside the gene matches: 7. Germline V CDR1 and CDR2: SGHAT, FQNNGV. The CDR3 spans 13 residues. The CDR3 sequence: CASRGDRGHPQYF. The CDR3 DNA reads as TGTGCCAGCCGGGGGGACAGGGGGCATCCCCAGTACTTC.

The chain combines TRBV29-1 with TRBJ2-1; D possibly matches TRBD1 or TRBD2 (5 bases each). From germline, CDR1 is SQVTM and CDR2 ANQGSEA. The CDR3 length is 19 residues. V was clipped by 3 bases and J by 0 bases, with 24 bases between them. CDR3 in DNA: TGCAGCGTTGATGGAGTTAAGGGGTCTAGCTACGACTCCTACAATGAGCAGTTCTTC. It specifies CSVDGVKGSSYDSYNEQFF.